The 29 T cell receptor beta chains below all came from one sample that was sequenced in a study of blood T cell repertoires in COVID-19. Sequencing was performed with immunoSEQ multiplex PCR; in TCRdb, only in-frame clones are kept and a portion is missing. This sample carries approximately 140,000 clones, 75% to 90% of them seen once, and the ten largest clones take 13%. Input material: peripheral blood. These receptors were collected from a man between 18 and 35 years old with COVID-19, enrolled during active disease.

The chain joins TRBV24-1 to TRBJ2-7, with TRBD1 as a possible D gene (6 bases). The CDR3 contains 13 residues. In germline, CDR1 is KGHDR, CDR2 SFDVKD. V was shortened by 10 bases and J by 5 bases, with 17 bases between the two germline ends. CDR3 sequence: CATSGTPLNEQYF. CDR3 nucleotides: TGTGCCACTTCCGGGACACCGCTTAACGAGCAGTACTTC.

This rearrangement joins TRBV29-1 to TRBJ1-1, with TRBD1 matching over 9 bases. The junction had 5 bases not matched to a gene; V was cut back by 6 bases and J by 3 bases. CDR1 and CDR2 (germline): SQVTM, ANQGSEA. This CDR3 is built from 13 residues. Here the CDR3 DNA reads TGCAGCGTCCGGGACAGGGAAGACACTGAAGCTTTCTTT. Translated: CSVRDREDTEAFF.

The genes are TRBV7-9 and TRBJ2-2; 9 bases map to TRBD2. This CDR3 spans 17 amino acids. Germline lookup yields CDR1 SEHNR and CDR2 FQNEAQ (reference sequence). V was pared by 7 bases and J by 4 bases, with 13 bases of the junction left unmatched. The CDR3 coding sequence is TGTGCCAGCACCGCCCCCGCGGGAGGGCCGGGCACCGGGGAGCTGTTTTTT. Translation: CASTAPAGGPGTGELFF.

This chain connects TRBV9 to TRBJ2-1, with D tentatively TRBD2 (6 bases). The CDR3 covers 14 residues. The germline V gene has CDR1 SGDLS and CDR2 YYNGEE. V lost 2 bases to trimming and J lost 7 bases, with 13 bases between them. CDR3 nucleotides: TGTGCCAGCAGCGTTCGGGACGGACTAAATGAGCAGTTCTTC. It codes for CASSVRDGLNEQFF.

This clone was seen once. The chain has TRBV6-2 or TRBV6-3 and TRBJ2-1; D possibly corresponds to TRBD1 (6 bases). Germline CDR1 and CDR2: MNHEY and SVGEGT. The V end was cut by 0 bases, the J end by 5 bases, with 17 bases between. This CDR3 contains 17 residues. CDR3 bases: TGTGCCAGCAGTTACTCACCAGGGGTCGTATCTAACAATGAGCAGTTCTTC. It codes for CASSYSPGVVSNNEQFF.

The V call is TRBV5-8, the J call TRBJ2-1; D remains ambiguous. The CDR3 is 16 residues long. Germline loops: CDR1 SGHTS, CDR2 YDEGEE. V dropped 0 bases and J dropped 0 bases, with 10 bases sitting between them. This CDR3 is CASSLGTVFSYNEQFF. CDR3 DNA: TGTGCCAGCAGCTTGGGAACAGTATTCTCCTACAATGAGCAGTTCTTC.

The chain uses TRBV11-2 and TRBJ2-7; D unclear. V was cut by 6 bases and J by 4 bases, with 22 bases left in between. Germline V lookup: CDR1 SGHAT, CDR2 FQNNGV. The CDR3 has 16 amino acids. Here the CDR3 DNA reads TGTGCCAGCAGTAAAGTCCCAGCGCGAAACCTATACGAGCAGTACTTC. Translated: CASSKVPARNLYEQYF.

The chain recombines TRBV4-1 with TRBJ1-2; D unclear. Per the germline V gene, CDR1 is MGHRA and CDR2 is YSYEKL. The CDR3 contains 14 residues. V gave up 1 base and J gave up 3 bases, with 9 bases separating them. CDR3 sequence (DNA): TGCGCCAGCAGCCAAGCTCCAGACTACTATGGCTACACCTTC. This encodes CASSQAPDYYGYTF.

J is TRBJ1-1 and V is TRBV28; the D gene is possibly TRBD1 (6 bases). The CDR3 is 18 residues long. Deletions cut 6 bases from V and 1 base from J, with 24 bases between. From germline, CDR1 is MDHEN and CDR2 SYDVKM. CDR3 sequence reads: CASSLTTSRDTWNTEAFF. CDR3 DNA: TGTGCCAGCAGCCTAACCACCTCCCGGGACACATGGAACACTGAAGCTTTCTTT.

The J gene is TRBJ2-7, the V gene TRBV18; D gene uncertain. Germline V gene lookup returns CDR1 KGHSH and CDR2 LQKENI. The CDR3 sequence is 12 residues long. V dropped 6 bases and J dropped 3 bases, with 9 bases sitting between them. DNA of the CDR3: TGTGCCAGCTCGCCCTATCACTACGAGCAGTACTTC. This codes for CASSPYHYEQYF.

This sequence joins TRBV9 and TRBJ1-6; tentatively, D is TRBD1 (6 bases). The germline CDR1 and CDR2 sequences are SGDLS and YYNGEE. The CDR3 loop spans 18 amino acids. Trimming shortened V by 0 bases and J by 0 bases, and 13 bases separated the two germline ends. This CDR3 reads CASSVAGTPSSYNSPLHF. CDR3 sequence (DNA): TGTGCCAGCAGCGTAGCAGGGACACCGAGCTCCTATAATTCACCCCTCCACTTT.

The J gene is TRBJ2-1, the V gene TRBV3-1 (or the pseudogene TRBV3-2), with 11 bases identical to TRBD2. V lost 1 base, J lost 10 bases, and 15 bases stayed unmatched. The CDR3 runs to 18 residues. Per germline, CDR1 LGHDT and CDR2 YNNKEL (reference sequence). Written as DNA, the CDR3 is TGTGCCAGCAGCCAAGCACCCCCGGGACTAGCGGATTTCGGCGAGCAGTTCTTC. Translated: CASSQAPPGLADFGEQFF.

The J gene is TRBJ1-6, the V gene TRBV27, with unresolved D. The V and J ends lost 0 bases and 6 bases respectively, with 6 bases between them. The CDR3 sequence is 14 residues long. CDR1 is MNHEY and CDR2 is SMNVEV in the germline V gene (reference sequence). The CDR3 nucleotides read TGTGCCAGCAGTTTATCGAGTCCTAATTCACCCCTCCACTTT. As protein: CASSLSSPNSPLHF.

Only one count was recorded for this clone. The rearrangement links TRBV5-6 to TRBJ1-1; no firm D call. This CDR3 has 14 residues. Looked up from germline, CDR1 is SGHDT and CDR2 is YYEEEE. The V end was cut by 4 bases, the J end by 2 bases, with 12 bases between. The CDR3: CASSPLVDNTEAFF. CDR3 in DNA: TGTGCCAGCAGCCCTCTTGTAGATAACACTGAAGCTTTCTTT.

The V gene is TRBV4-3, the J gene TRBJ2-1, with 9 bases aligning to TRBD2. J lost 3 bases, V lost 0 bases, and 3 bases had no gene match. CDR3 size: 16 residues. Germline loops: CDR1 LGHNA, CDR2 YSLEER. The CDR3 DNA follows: TGCGCCAGCAGCCAAGATGTGCGGGAGGGCTACAATGAGCAGTTCTTC. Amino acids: CASSQDVREGYNEQFF.

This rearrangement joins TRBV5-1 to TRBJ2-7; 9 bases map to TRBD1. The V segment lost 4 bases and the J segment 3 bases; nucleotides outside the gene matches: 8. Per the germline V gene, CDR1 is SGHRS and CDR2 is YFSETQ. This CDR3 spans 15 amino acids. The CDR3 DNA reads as TGCGCCAGCAGCCCGCGGACAGGGGTACACTACGAGCAGTACTTC. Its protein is CASSPRTGVHYEQYF.

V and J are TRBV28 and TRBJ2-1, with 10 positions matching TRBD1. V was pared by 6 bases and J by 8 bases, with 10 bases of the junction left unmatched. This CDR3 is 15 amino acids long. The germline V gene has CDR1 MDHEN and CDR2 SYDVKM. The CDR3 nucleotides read TGTGCCAGCAGACTCCGGGACAGGGGCTGGCATGAGCAGTTCTTC. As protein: CASRLRDRGWHEQFF.

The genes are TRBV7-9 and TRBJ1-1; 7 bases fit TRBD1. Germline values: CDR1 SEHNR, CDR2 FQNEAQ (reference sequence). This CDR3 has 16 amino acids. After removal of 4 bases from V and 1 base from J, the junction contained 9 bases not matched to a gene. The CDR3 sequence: CASSSLEGAGNTEAFF. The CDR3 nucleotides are TGTGCCAGCAGCTCGCTCGAGGGGGCTGGGAACACTGAAGCTTTCTTT. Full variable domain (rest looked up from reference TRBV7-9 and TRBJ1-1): DTGVSQNPRHKITKRGQNVTFRCDPISEHNRLYWYRQTLGQGPEFLTYFQNEAQLEKSRLLSDRFSAERPKGSFSTLEIQRTEQGDSAMYLCASSSLEGAGNTEAFFGQGTRLTVV.

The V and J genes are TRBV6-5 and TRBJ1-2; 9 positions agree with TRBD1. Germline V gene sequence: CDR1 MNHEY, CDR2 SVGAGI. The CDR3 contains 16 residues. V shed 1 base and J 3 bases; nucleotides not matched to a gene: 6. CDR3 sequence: CASSYFRDRDYYGYTF. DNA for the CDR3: TGTGCCAGCAGTTACTTCCGGGACAGGGATTACTATGGCTACACCTTC.

CDR3 DNA: TGTGCCAGCACAATAACAGGGGTCACCGGGGAGCTGTTTTTT. Protein sequence: CASTITGVTGELFF. The chain is built from TRBV27 and TRBJ2-2; TRBD1 matches 7 bases. Germline CDR1 reads MNHEY; CDR2 reads SMNVEV (reference sequence). The V and J ends lost 7 bases and 4 bases, in that order; junction bases with no gene match: 6. The CDR3 covers 14 residues.

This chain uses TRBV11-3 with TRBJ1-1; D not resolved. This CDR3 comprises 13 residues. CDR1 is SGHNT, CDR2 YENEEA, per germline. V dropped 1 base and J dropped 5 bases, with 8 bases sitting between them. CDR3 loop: CASSLVTGTEAFF. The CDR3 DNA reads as TGTGCCAGCAGCTTAGTGACGGGGACTGAAGCTTTCTTT.

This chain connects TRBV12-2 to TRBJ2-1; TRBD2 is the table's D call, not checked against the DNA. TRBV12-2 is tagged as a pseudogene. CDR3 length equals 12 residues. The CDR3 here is CASRPFDNEQFF. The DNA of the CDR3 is TGTGCAAGTCGCCCTTTCGACAATGAGCAGTTCTTC.

The chain's CDR3 is CASSVRAGGRNEQYF. The DNA of the CDR3 is TGTGCCAGCAGCGTTCGAGCGGGAGGGAGGAACGAGCAGTACTTC. The V gene is TRBV9, the J gene TRBJ2-7; 10 bases line up with TRBD2. Germline V lookup: CDR1 SGDLS, CDR2 YYNGEE. This CDR3 is built from 15 residues. The junction had 7 bases not matched to a gene; V was cut back by 2 bases and J by 5 bases.

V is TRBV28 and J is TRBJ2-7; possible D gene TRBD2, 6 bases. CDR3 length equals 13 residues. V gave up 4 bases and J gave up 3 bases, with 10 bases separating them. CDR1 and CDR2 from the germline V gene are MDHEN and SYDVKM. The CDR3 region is CASSSPGVYEQYF. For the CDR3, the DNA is TGTGCCAGCAGTTCCCCGGGGGTCTACGAGCAGTACTTC.

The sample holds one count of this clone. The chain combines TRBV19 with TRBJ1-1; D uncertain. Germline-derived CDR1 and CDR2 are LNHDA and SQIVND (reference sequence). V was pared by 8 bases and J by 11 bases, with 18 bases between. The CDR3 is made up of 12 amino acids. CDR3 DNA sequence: TGTGCCAGTTCCCCAGAGGGCGCGAAGGCTTTCTTT. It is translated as CASSPEGAKAFF.

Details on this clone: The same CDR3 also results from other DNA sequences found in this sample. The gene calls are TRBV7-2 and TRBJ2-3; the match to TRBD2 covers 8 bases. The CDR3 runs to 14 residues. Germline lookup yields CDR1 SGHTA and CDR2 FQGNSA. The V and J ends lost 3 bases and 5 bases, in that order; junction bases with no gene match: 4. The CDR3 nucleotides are TGTGCCAGCAGCTTTGGGCTAGCGGGAGATACGCAGTATTTT. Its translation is CASSFGLAGDTQYF.

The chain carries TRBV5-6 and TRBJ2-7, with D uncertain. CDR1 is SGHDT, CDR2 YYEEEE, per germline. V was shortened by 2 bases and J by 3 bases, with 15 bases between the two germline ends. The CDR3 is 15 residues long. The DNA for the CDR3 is TGTGCCAGCAGCTTTTCTGTGACTCCGTACTACGAGCAGTACTTC. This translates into CASSFSVTPYYEQYF.

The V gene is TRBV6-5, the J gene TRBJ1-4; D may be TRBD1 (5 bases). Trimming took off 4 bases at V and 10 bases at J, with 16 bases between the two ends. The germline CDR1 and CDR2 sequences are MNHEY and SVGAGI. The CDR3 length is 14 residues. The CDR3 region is CASSLGGVRGKLFF. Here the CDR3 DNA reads TGTGCCAGCAGTTTGGGAGGGGTTAGAGGAAAACTGTTTTTT.

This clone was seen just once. In DNA, the CDR3 is TGTGCCAGCAGCAATCGACAGGGGCAAGAGACCCAGTACTTC. It translates to CASSNRQGQETQYF. This chain uses TRBV5-8 with TRBJ2-5; the match to TRBD1 covers 8 bases. V dropped 4 bases and J dropped 2; count of bases not matched to a gene: 4. CDR1 is SGHTS, CDR2 YDEGEE, per germline. The CDR3 consists of 14 residues.